This T cell receptor (beta chain) was documented in a study of T cell changes during pregnancy in multiple sclerosis. Data came from immunoSEQ multiplex PCR; TCRdb stores just in-frame clones and leaves some out. The table has 75,000 to 95,000 clones, more than 85% seen once. V dropped 0 bases and J dropped 6; count of bases not matched to a gene: 5. Looked up from germline, CDR1 is SGDLS and CDR2 is YYNGEE. The CDR3 has 15 residues. This TCR was recovered from a female donor in good health, enrolled as a control in a pregnancy study. Sequencing used peripheral blood, obtained in the first trimester of pregnancy. This sequence joins TRBV9 and TRBJ2-1; 8 nucleotides match TRBD2. The CDR3 nucleotides read TGTGCCAGCAGCGTAGGCGGGGGGCAAATCAATGAGCAGTTCTTC. Its translation is CASSVGGGQINEQFF.